Listed below are T cell receptor beta chains from one sample, sequenced in a study of blood T cell repertoires in COVID-19. Sequenced by immunoSEQ multiplex PCR; TCRdb stores in-frame clones only, minus some. The data show about 210,000 clones, with around 81% seen just once and roughly 7% held by the top ten. Input material: peripheral blood. These TCRs come from a woman in her 70s with acute or convalescent COVID-19. The CDR3 runs from the conserved cysteine through the conserved F or W. D genes are given only for firm matches. The size field is filled for only some rows; it gives once, few, many or a size class.

DNA: TGTGCCAGCAGAGTTGGACAGGGAGCAACTAATGAAAAACTGTTTTTT
CDR3: CASRVGQGATNEKLFF
size: -
J: TRBJ1-4
length: 16
V: TRBV7-2
D: TRBD1

DNA: TGTGCCAGCAGCGTAGTAATATATTGGACTAGCGAAACAGATACGCAGTATTTT
CDR3: CASSVVIYWTSETDTQYF
size: -
J: TRBJ2-3
length: 18
V: TRBV9
D: TRBD2

DNA: TGTGCCAGCTCACTTGCGGGGGGACTCTCTGGAAACACCATATATTTT
CDR3: CASSLAGGLSGNTIYF
size: -
J: TRBJ1-3
length: 16
V: TRBV18
D: -

DNA: TGTGCCACCAGTGATGAGCGGAACACTGAAGCTTTCTTT
CDR3: CATSDERNTEAFF
size: -
J: TRBJ1-1
length: 13
V: TRBV24-1
D: -

DNA: TGTGCCAGTGGGGGGAGAGATTTGAACACTGAAGCTTTCTTT
CDR3: CASGGRDLNTEAFF
size: -
J: TRBJ1-1
length: 14
V: TRBV3-1/TRBV3-2
D: -

DNA: TGCGCCAGCAGCCAACATCAGGGGGCAGCTGGGGCCAACGTCCTGACTTTC
CDR3: CASSQHQGAAGANVLTF
size: -
J: TRBJ2-6
length: 17
V: TRBV4-3
D: TRBD1

DNA: TGTGCCAGCAGCCAAGGACAGGGTATCGAAAAACTGTTTTTT
CDR3: CASSQGQGIEKLFF
size: few
J: TRBJ1-4
length: 14
V: TRBV3-1/TRBV3-2
D: TRBD1

DNA: TGTGCCAGCAGCAGGCTATCAACAGGTAATCAGCCCCAGCATTTT
CDR3: CASSRLSTGNQPQHF
size: -
J: TRBJ1-5
length: 15
V: TRBV21-1
D: -

DNA: TGTGCCAGCAGCTTAGGGGACTCAGATACGCAGTATTTT
CDR3: CASSLGDSDTQYF
size: few
J: TRBJ2-3
length: 13
V: TRBV7-2
D: -

DNA: TGTGCCAGCAGCTTAGGGAGGTCAGCTCCTCCCCACGAGCAGTACTTC
CDR3: CASSLGRSAPPHEQYF
size: -
J: TRBJ2-7
length: 16
V: TRBV7-9
D: -

DNA: TGCGCCAGCAGCTTGGTCGATCAGGGGGGCTACACCTTC
CDR3: CASSLVDQGGYTF
size: once
J: TRBJ1-2
length: 13
V: TRBV5-1
D: -

DNA: TGCGCCAGCAGCCAAGATTCTTCGTCCTTCCCTTCACCCCTCCACTTT
CDR3: CASSQDSSSFPSPLHF
size: -
J: TRBJ1-6
length: 16
V: TRBV4-1
D: -

DNA: TGTGCCAGCAGACAAACAGGGGACACTGAAGCTTTCTTT
CDR3: CASRQTGDTEAFF
size: -
J: TRBJ1-1
length: 13
V: TRBV2
D: TRBD1

DNA: TGTGCCAGCAGGGGCAGTCTCGCCTATGGCTACACCTTC
CDR3: CASRGSLAYGYTF
size: -
J: TRBJ1-2
length: 13
V: TRBV6-5
D: -

DNA: TGTGCCTGCAGGGGGGCTGAAAATGAAAAACTGTTTTTT
CDR3: CACRGAENEKLFF
size: -
J: TRBJ1-4
length: 13
V: TRBV30
D: TRBD1

DNA: TGTGCCAGCAGCCGAAGGGTCGGGTCGGGGGAGCAGTACTTC
CDR3: CASSRRVGSGEQYF
size: -
J: TRBJ2-7
length: 14
V: TRBV3-1/TRBV3-2
D: -

DNA: TGTGCCATCAGGGACGCCGGGACAGGGCGAGGTGGGGCCTTTCGGAAAACCATATATTTT
CDR3: CAIRDAGTGRGGAFRKTIYF
size: few
J: TRBJ1-3
length: 20
V: TRBV10-3
D: TRBD1

DNA: TGTGCCAGCAGCTTAATGGGACAGCTCTACGAGCAGTACTTC
CDR3: CASSLMGQLYEQYF
size: -
J: TRBJ2-7
length: 14
V: TRBV5-8
D: TRBD1

DNA: TGTGCCAGCAGCATCCGGACTAGCGGGGGGGTAGGAGGGACCCAGTACTTC
CDR3: CASSIRTSGGVGGTQYF
size: -
J: TRBJ2-5
length: 17
V: TRBV6-2/TRBV6-3
D: TRBD2

DNA: TGTGCCAGCAGCCGGGGACTAGCGGGGGGATCTAGCACAGATACGCAGTATTTT
CDR3: CASSRGLAGGSSTDTQYF
size: once
J: TRBJ2-3
length: 18
V: TRBV7-9
D: TRBD2

DNA: TGCGCCAGCAGCTCCAGATGGGGACAGGGAACAGATACGCAGTATTTT
CDR3: CASSSRWGQGTDTQYF
size: -
J: TRBJ2-3
length: 16
V: TRBV5-1
D: TRBD1

DNA: TGTGCCAGCAGATCTGCTGGGGCAGGGAAAGACGAGCAGTACTTC
CDR3: CASRSAGAGKDEQYF
size: -
J: TRBJ2-7
length: 15
V: TRBV6-5
D: -

DNA: TGTGCCAGCAGCCGGCCCGAGACTATGCGCACAGATACGCAGTATTTT
CDR3: CASSRPETMRTDTQYF
size: -
J: TRBJ2-3
length: 16
V: TRBV5-6
D: -

DNA: TGTGCCAGCTCCAGGGCCGAGAGGACACCCCTCCACTTT
CDR3: CASSRAERTPLHF
size: -
J: TRBJ1-6
length: 13
V: TRBV9
D: -

DNA: TGTGCCAGCTCCCTGACTGGGACAGAATACAATGAGCAGTTCTTC
CDR3: CASSLTGTEYNEQFF
size: -
J: TRBJ2-1
length: 15
V: TRBV18
D: TRBD1

DNA: TGTGCCACCAGTGATGGCGGGTTCGGAAACACCATATATTTT
CDR3: CATSDGGFGNTIYF
size: few
J: TRBJ1-3
length: 14
V: TRBV24-1
D: -

DNA: TGTGCCAGCAGTTACGACATGATTTACTCACCCCTCCACTTT
CDR3: CASSYDMIYSPLHF
size: few
J: TRBJ1-6
length: 14
V: TRBV6-2/TRBV6-3
D: -

DNA: TGTGCCAGCAGCGCTCTAGCGGGGACCCAAGAGACCCAGTACTTC
CDR3: CASSALAGTQETQYF
size: -
J: TRBJ2-5
length: 15
V: TRBV7-9
D: TRBD2

DNA: TGTGCCAGCAGACTGTTGGGGGGTGGGCACACCGGGGAGCTGTTTTTT
CDR3: CASRLLGGGHTGELFF
size: -
J: TRBJ2-2
length: 16
V: TRBV7-8
D: -

DNA: TGTGCCAGCAGCTTAGGACTAGCGGGGGGGGACGAGCAGTTCTTC
CDR3: CASSLGLAGGDEQFF
size: once
J: TRBJ2-1
length: 15
V: TRBV7-2
D: TRBD2

DNA: TGTGCCAGCAGTGGACAGGGAGGTGAGCAGTTCTTC
CDR3: CASSGQGGEQFF
size: -
J: TRBJ2-1
length: 12
V: TRBV25-1
D: -

DNA: TGTGCCAGCAGCTTAGGCCCTAGCGGGGGGGCAAAGACCCAGTACTTC
CDR3: CASSLGPSGGAKTQYF
size: -
J: TRBJ2-5
length: 16
V: TRBV7-2
D: TRBD2

DNA: TGTGCCAGCAGTTACGCGGGGTTGGAGACGGATACGCAGTATTTT
CDR3: CASSYAGLETDTQYF
size: -
J: TRBJ2-3
length: 15
V: TRBV6-6
D: -

DNA: TGTGCCATCGGTCAAGGGAGTGTGGGAGGGTATAATTCACCCCTCCACTTT
CDR3: CAIGQGSVGGYNSPLHF
size: -
J: TRBJ1-6
length: 17
V: TRBV10-3
D: -

DNA: TGTGCCAGCAGTCCTCTCGGCAGGGGGTTTTTTGGGACCCAGTACTTC
CDR3: CASSPLGRGFFGTQYF
size: -
J: TRBJ2-5
length: 16
V: TRBV7-9
D: TRBD1

DNA: TGCGCCAGCAGCCAAGCGATGAGCACCGGGGAGCTGTTTTTT
CDR3: CASSQAMSTGELFF
size: -
J: TRBJ2-2
length: 14
V: TRBV4-3
D: -

DNA: TGTGCCAGCAGCTTGGCCCTAGCGGGGGGGGAGGCCTACGAGCAGTACTTC
CDR3: CASSLALAGGEAYEQYF
size: -
J: TRBJ2-7
length: 17
V: TRBV5-5
D: TRBD2

DNA: TGTGCCAGCAGCCAAAATAAAGGACAGGCGGCGAATGAGCAGTTCTTC
CDR3: CASSQNKGQAANEQFF
size: few
J: TRBJ2-1
length: 16
V: TRBV3-1/TRBV3-2
D: TRBD1

DNA: TGTGCCACCAGCACCGGGACTAGCCTCTCCGAGCAGTACTTC
CDR3: CATSTGTSLSEQYF
size: -
J: TRBJ2-7
length: 14
V: TRBV24-1
D: TRBD2

DNA: TGTGCCAGCAGCCCCCCGGGGACAGCGAACACCGGGGAGCTGTTTTTT
CDR3: CASSPPGTANTGELFF
size: -
J: TRBJ2-2
length: 16
V: TRBV7-2
D: TRBD1

DNA: TGTGCCACCTCGAAGTGGACAGACACAGATACGCAGTATTTT
CDR3: CATSKWTDTDTQYF
size: -
J: TRBJ2-3
length: 14
V: TRBV24-1
D: -

DNA: TGCGCCAGCAGCCAAGATAGGTGGGGGGGGAACAATGAGCAGTTCTTC
CDR3: CASSQDRWGGNNEQFF
size: few
J: TRBJ2-1
length: 16
V: TRBV4-3
D: TRBD2